This TCR beta chain was captured in a study of blood T cell repertoires in COVID-19. Study context: The United States, Italy and Spain were the sources of the acute and convalescent COVID-19 samples. The analysed material was cDNA or gDNA that came from T cells, B-cell-depleted T cells, or PBMCs.

This CDR3 is 13 amino acids long. V gave up 6 bases and J gave up 9 bases, with 15 bases separating them. It was during active infection that Seattle patients were enrolled and then longitudinally followed. As processed by the authors: Reference gene primer amplification in the assay estimated nucleated cell counts. The data were produced by immunoSEQ multiplex PCR, yet TCRdb's version contains in-frame clones alone and is incomplete. That table furnishes V, J and clone size, whereas the DNA furnished D and trimming. The sample consists of about 180,000 clones, roughly 77% of them appearing once. The chain employs TRBV12-3 or TRBV12-4 and TRBJ1-5; TRBD1 might be the D (5 bases). Sequences were obtained from peripheral blood. This clonotype was sampled from a woman of 80 years or more with COVID-19, enrolled during active disease. CDR3 amino acids: CASSGHLESPQHF. CDR3 DNA sequence: TGTGCCAGCAGCGGACACCTGGAATCGCCCCAGCATTTT.